What follows is one T cell receptor beta chain and its context. The sample belongs to a study of cytomegalovirus exposure and HLA in healthy donors. CDR1 and CDR2 (germline): SGHRS, YFSETQ. V was clipped by 0 bases and J by 2 bases; unmatched bases: 6. The CDR3 loop spans 16 amino acids. The PCR used 60 Vbeta and 13 Jbeta primers. The repertoire was sequenced with immunoSEQ multiplex PCR; TCRdb's copy has only in-frame clones and lacks some. The sample has under 55,000 clones, around 70% seen once. This receptor was identified in a woman between 50 and 59 years old in good health and CMV-seronegative. The chain joins TRBV5-1 to TRBJ2-7; 9 positions match TRBD1. The sequencing input was PBMCs. CDR3 loop: CASSLEHRDRAYEQYF. Written as DNA, the CDR3 is TGCGCCAGCAGCTTGGAACACCGGGACAGGGCCTACGAGCAGTACTTC. Complete variable domain (other parts from reference TRBV5-1 and TRBJ2-7): KAGVTQTPRYLIKTRGQQVTLSCSPISGHRSVSWYQQTPGQGLQFLFEYFSETQRNKGNFPGRFSGRQFSNSRSEMNVSTLELGDSALYLCASSLEHRDRAYEQYFGPGTRLTVT.